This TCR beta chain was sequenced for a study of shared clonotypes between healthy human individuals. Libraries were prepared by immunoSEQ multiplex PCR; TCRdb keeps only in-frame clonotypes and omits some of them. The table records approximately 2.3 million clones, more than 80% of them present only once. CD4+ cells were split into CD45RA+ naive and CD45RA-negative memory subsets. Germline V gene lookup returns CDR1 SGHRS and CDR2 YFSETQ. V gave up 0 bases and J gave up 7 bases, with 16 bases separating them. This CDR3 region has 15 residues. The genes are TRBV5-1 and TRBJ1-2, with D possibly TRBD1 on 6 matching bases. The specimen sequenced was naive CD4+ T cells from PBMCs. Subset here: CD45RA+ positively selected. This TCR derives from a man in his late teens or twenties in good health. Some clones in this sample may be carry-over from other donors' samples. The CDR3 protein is CASSLEGGSKSGYTF. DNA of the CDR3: TGCGCCAGCAGCTTGGAGGGGGGCTCCAAATCTGGCTACACCTTC.